This entry describes one T cell receptor (beta chain). Antigen specificity is unknown. V lost 5 bases and J 0 bases, leaving 22 bases between the germline ends. There are 18 residues in the CDR3. The germline CDR1 and CDR2 sequences are SEHNR and FQNEAQ (reference sequence). The data belong to a study of cytomegalovirus exposure and HLA in healthy donors. Whole-study findings and limits: Later on, an analysis showed TCR association rates differing by HLA locus, with DRB1 the most and HLA-C the fewest.

PCR employed 60 Vbeta and 13 Jbeta primers. This table comes from immunoSEQ multiplex PCR, and its TCRdb copy is limited to in-frame clones, with some not included. In the table there are about 100,000 clones, roughly 85% of which are singletons. This TCR was sampled from a man between 40 and 49 years old in good health and CMV-seronegative. The sample consisted of PBMCs. The chain recombines TRBV7-9 with TRBJ1-1; D gene ambiguous. The CDR3 sequence: CASSPLLANGFMNTEAFF. In DNA, the CDR3 is TGTGCCAGCAGCCCACTATTGGCAAATGGCTTTATGAACACTGAAGCTTTCTTT.